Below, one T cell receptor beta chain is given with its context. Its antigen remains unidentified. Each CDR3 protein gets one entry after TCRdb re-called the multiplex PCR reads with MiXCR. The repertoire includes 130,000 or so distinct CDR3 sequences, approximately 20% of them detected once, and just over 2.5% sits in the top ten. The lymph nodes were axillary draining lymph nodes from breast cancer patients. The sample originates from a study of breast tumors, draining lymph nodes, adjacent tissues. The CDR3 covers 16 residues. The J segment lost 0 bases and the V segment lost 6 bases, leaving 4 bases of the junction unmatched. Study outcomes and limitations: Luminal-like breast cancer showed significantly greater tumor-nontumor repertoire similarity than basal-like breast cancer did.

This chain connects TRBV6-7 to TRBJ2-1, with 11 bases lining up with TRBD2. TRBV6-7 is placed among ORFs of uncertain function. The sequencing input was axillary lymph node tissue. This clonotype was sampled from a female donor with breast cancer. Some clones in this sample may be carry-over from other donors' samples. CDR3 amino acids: CASSDTSGSSYNEQFF. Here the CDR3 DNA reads TGTGCCAGCAGCGATACTAGCGGGAGCTCCTACAATGAGCAGTTCTTC.